Following are 3 T cell receptor beta chains from one sample sequenced in a study of T cell repertoires in cytomegalovirus infection. A single record per CDR3 protein comes from TCRdb applying MiXCR to the reads. This table has almost 550,000 distinct CDR3 sequences, 16% appearing once. Input material: CD8+ T cells from PBMCs. These TCRs come from a human donor in good health (CMV status not recorded). Some clones in this sample may be carry-over from other donors' samples.

This clonotype was counted ten times or more. The chain recombines TRBV28 with TRBJ2-7; 9 bases agree with TRBD2. From germline, CDR1 is MDHEN and CDR2 SYDVKM. V shed 2 bases, J shed 4 bases, and the junction held 6 bases outside the gene matches. The CDR3 is 15 amino acids. CDR3 sequence: CASSLLAGLSYEQYF. The CDR3 DNA follows: TGTGCCAGCAGTTTACTAGCGGGACTTTCGTACGAGCAGTACTTC.

The table lists this clonotype with many counts. V is TRBV11-2 and J is TRBJ1-2; 10 bases line up with TRBD1. Trimming took 3 bases from V and 6 from J; bases not matched to a gene: 4. Germline CDR1 is SGHAT and CDR2 is FQNNGV. The CDR3 is 14 residues long. The CDR3 sequence is CASSLTGGNDGYTF. The CDR3 bases are TGTGCCAGCAGCTTGACAGGGGGCAACGATGGCTACACCTTC.

This clonotype has at least ten counts. The rearrangement links TRBV12-3 or TRBV12-4 to TRBJ1-5, with 8 bases identical to TRBD1. The CDR3 covers 14 residues. The V segment lost 5 bases and the J segment 7 bases; nucleotides outside the gene matches: 7. DNA for the CDR3: TGTGCCAGCAGTCCGCGGACAGGGATGCAGCCCCAGCATTTT. This codes for CASSPRTGMQPQHF.